A selection of T cell receptor beta chains follows, all from one sample in a study of blood T cell repertoires in COVID-19. Some clones are missing from TCRdb's copy, which holds only in-frame ones; the method was immunoSEQ multiplex PCR. The table includes 200,000 to 250,000 clones, 80% to 90% detected once. Sequencing input: PBMCs or T cells enriched from blood (not recorded which). The receptors come from a man under 40 in a cohort exposed to, infected with or recovered from COVID-19 (not recorded which). CDR3s leave out the opening cysteine and the closing phenylalanine or tryptophan. Fields, in order: CDR3 length, V gene, J gene, clone size, CDR3 protein. The size of a clone is reported for some rows only, either as once, few or many, or as a class for expanded clones.

11	TRBV12-3/TRBV12-4	TRBJ2-1	.	ASRGQGVREQF
16	TRBV28	TRBJ2-2	.	ASSLFGAGGVGTGELF
12	TRBV28	TRBJ1-1	.	ASRPATGATEAF
14	TRBV12-1	TRBJ1-1	.	ASSFGPRQGNTEAF
14	TRBV28	TRBJ2-5	.	ASISRTSGNLETQY
13	TRBV11-3	TRBJ2-3	.	ASSLTTGGTDTQY
17	TRBV7-2	TRBJ2-7	.	ASSLGRGHGTGLSYEQY
13	TRBV11-2	TRBJ2-7	.	ASSRDGQGAYEQY
11	TRBV5-1	TRBJ1-2	.	ASSKIDSLGYT
15	TRBV7-6	TRBJ2-2	.	ASSLGGGRANTGELF
13	TRBV7-2	TRBJ1-2	.	ASSLSGGLGYGYT
13	TRBV19	TRBJ1-2	.	ASSINGQGSYGYT
13	TRBV5-1	TRBJ1-4	.	ASSLDAGVKEKLF
14	TRBV3-1/TRBV3-2	TRBJ2-7	.	ASSQDPTVGRVGQY
14	TRBV4-2	TRBJ2-1	.	ASSPGLAGANNEQF
15	TRBV15	TRBJ2-5	.	ATSRDPSGLHRETQY
15	TRBV10-2	TRBJ2-7	few	ASSTSSTRDRGIEQY
12	TRBV11-1	TRBJ1-1	.	ASSFAQGNTEAF
15	TRBV7-3	TRBJ2-2	once	ASSRGRDSPNTGELF
17	TRBV7-2	TRBJ2-1	.	ASSLARAGPRMSYNEQF
14	TRBV7-8	TRBJ1-5	few	ASSLDGDSGRKPQH
10	TRBV7-8	TRBJ1-1	.	ASSLRVTEAF
13	TRBV10-1	TRBJ2-1	once	ASSPDYSKVYEQF
13	TRBV7-9	TRBJ2-1	.	ASSLPGSSPNEQF
15	TRBV27	TRBJ2-3	.	ASSYTGQEPSTDTQY
11	TRBV27	TRBJ1-6	.	ASSSSVNSPLH
13	TRBV5-1	TRBJ1-1	.	ASSLGPQGDTEAF
12	TRBV27	TRBJ2-5	.	ASRLIRDKETQY
13	TRBV28	TRBJ2-7	.	ASGGPGLAGSVQY
11	TRBV12-3/TRBV12-4	TRBJ2-1	.	ASSPGTSGIDF
12	TRBV14	TRBJ2-3	.	ASSQVRVPHTQY
10	TRBV2	TRBJ1-5	.	ASSEARTGEH
17	TRBV10-3	TRBJ1-6	.	ATRTELARGPGANSPLH
13	TRBV7-3	TRBJ2-3	.	ASSSSTGSTDTQY
11	TRBV3-1/TRBV3-2	TRBJ2-7	.	ASSRDRAYEQY
12	TRBV7-9	TRBJ1-2	once	ASSLAYGGYGYT
12	TRBV5-1	TRBJ2-3	.	ASSLDQGTDTQY
12	TRBV28	TRBJ1-1	.	ASSRDIPKKEAF
11	TRBV4-3	TRBJ2-3	once	ASSSGVLDTQY
11	TRBV28	TRBJ1-2	.	ASSLRDGGFHT
13	TRBV27	TRBJ1-4	.	ASSSYRGVKRKLF
11	TRBV19	TRBJ2-7	.	ASSLSGSYEQY
9	TRBV19	TRBJ1-1	.	ASSITGVAF
18	TRBV7-8	TRBJ2-7	.	ASSPTPTSGRAMEGWEQY
15	TRBV14	TRBJ2-2	.	ASSQESDRANTGELF
13	TRBV5-6	TRBJ1-5	.	ASRASGGSAQPQH
12	TRBV14	TRBJ2-7	.	ASSHPRGSYEQY
13	TRBV9	TRBJ1-6	.	ASDREGASGSPLH
15	TRBV12-5	TRBJ2-5	.	ASGHSTGQKQKETQY
13	TRBV14	TRBJ2-7	few	ASSSSVRGTGEQY
17	TRBV27	TRBJ2-7	.	ASSLRPSGRIGGAYEQY